This T cell receptor (beta chain) comes out of a study of blood T cell repertoires in COVID-19. The CDR3 consists of 15 residues. V was shortened by 3 bases and J by 1 base, with 13 bases between the two germline ends. Germline lookup yields CDR1 SGHNT and CDR2 YYREEE (reference sequence). The authors' processing: The authors estimated nucleated cell counts from reference gene primer amplification. TCRdb's copy holds only in-frame clones and misses some; the assay was immunoSEQ multiplex PCR. V and J calls plus clone size are reproduced from that table; the DNA served to infer D and trimming. The sample lists fewer than 250,000 clones, around 90% occurring once.

This sequence was found in a man aged 25 to 40 with COVID-19, enrolled during active disease. Material: peripheral blood. The chain joins TRBV5-4 to TRBJ1-1, with unresolved D. The CDR3 DNA follows: TGTGCCAGCAGCTCCCCAGCTCGGGGGAACACTGAAGCTTTCTTT. This codes for CASSSPARGNTEAFF.